These 20 T cell receptor beta chains came from one sample sequenced in a study of T cells after yellow fever vaccination. A single record per CDR3 protein comes from TCRdb applying MiXCR to the 5' RACE reads. The sample lists around 400,000 distinct CDR3 sequences, approximately 10% occurring once. Specimen: PBMCs, collected on the day of the first yellow fever vaccination. These receptors came from a man younger than 30 who received the YFV17D yellow fever vaccine.

The chain uses TRBV7-2 and TRBJ1-2; a possible D gene is TRBD1 (5 bases). Looked up from germline, CDR1 is SGHTA and CDR2 is FQGNSA. V was clipped by 2 bases and J by 5 bases, with 18 bases between them. This CDR3 contains 16 residues. Here the CDR3 reads CASSLLPLDGGYGYTF. DNA for the CDR3: TGTGCCAGCAGCTTACTTCCCCTGGACGGGGGATATGGCTACACCTTC. Full variable domain (rest looked up from reference TRBV7-2 and TRBJ1-2): GAGVSQSPSNKVTEKGKDVELRCDPISGHTALYWYRQSLGQGLEFLIYFQGNSAPDKSGLPSDRFSAERTGGSVSTLTIQRTQQEDSAVYLCASSLLPLDGGYGYTFGSGTRLTVV.

There are a few counts of this clonotype. One end of the junction fails to match germline, which may point to a read error. The chain recombines TRBV7-2 with TRBJ2-2; a possible D gene is TRBD1 (5 bases). The CDR3 sequence is 14 residues long. CDR1 and CDR2 from the germline V gene are SGHTA and FQGNSA. The CDR3 bases are TGTGCAAGCACAGGTCGGCCCCAAACCGGGGAGCTGTTTTTT. It is translated as CASTGRPQTGELFF.

This clonotype was counted between two and nine times. The V gene is TRBV7-2, the J gene TRBJ1-2, with D possibly being TRBD1 (6 bases). This CDR3 contains 12 residues. From germline, CDR1 is SGHTA and CDR2 FQGNSA. Trimming shortened V by 5 bases and J by 8 bases, and 12 bases separated the two germline ends. As DNA, the CDR3 is TGTGCCAGCAGCATACAGGGAGCGGGCTACACCTTC. It is translated as CASSIQGAGYTF. The full variable domain, its missing parts supplied by reference TRBV7-2 and TRBJ1-2, is GAGVSQSPSNKVTEKGKDVELRCDPISGHTALYWYRQSLGQGLEFLIYFQGNSAPDKSGLPSDRFSAERTGGSVSTLTIQRTQQEDSAVYLCASSIQGAGYTFGSGTRLTVV.

This clonotype has ten or more counts. CDR3 DNA: TGTGCCAGCAGTCGGGACAGAAACACTGAAGCTTTCTTT. Translation gives CASSRDRNTEAFF. The rearrangement links TRBV7-2 to TRBJ1-1; 7 nucleotides match TRBD1. The CDR3 contains 13 residues. Germline values: CDR1 SGHTA, CDR2 FQGNSA. V shed 6 bases, J shed 2 bases, and the junction held 3 bases outside the gene matches.

This clonotype was seen repeatedly, ten times or more. V is TRBV6-2 or TRBV6-3 and J is TRBJ2-5, with D possibly TRBD2 on 6 matching bases. The V gene's germline CDR1 is MNHEY and CDR2 SVGEGT. V was pared by 4 bases and J by 4 bases, with 7 bases between. The CDR3 is 12 amino acids. This CDR3 is CASSSGGETQYF. The CDR3 bases are TGTGCCAGCAGTTCCGGGGGAGAGACCCAGTACTTC.

The chain combines TRBV6-1 with TRBJ2-7; D is ambiguous. CDR3 length: 13 amino acids. The V gene's germline CDR1 is MNHNS and CDR2 SASEGT. V was cut by 6 bases and J by 2 bases, with 11 bases left in between. CDR3 bases: TGTGCCAGCAGAAAAGGACCAGCCTACGAGCAGTACGTC. Amino acid sequence: CASRKGPAYEQYV.

This clonotype has just a few counts. The chain has TRBV9 and TRBJ2-2, with no clear D. Germline V gives CDR1 SGDLS, CDR2 YYNGEE. The CDR3 extends over 15 amino acids. Trimming took 4 bases from V and 0 from J, leaving 10 bases between them. CDR3 protein: CASSPAQPNTGELFF. CDR3 nucleotide sequence: TGTGCCAGCAGCCCCGCTCAGCCGAACACCGGGGAGCTGTTTTTT.

This clonotype was recorded many times. This chain connects TRBV3-1 to TRBJ2-7; no definite D call. The CDR3 runs 15 residues. In germline, CDR1 is LGHDT, CDR2 YNNKEL (reference sequence). Trimming removed 1 base at V and 3 bases at J, with 13 bases between. The CDR3 spells CASSQVVGALYEQYF. DNA for the CDR3: TGTGCCAGCAGCCAAGTTGTCGGCGCCCTCTACGAGCAGTACTTC.

The chain carries TRBV12-3 or TRBV12-4 and TRBJ1-1; 10 bases agree with TRBD1. The CDR3 is 15 residues long. Trimming at V came to 4 bases and at J to 3 bases, leaving 5 bases not matched to a gene. This CDR3 reads CASSSTGGYDTEAFF. CDR3 nucleotide sequence: TGTGCCAGCAGTTCGACAGGGGGCTACGACACTGAAGCTTTCTTT.

This clonotype was seen a handful of times. The V gene is TRBV5-1, the J gene TRBJ1-4, with a tentative D call TRBD1 (5 bases). The CDR3 extends over 15 amino acids. Looked up from germline, CDR1 is SGHRS and CDR2 is YFSETQ. Trimming took 0 bases from V and 8 from J, leaving 14 bases between them. CDR3 sequence (DNA): TGCGCCAGCAGCTTGGCGAGGGGAAGTTCGGAAAAACTGTTTTTT. This gives the protein CASSLARGSSEKLFF.

The rearrangement links TRBV7-2 to TRBJ1-4; maybe TRBD1 (5 bases). The CDR3 spans 14 residues. Trimming removed 6 bases at V and 3 bases at J, with 11 bases between. Germline CDR1 and CDR2: SGHTA and FQGNSA. The CDR3, as DNA: TGTGCCAGCAGAATGGGGGTGTCTAATGAAAAACTGTTTTTT. Protein sequence: CASRMGVSNEKLFF.

The CDR3 DNA sequence: TGTGCCAGTGTGGGACAGGGGTTGTACAATGAGCAGTTCTTC. Protein: CASVGQGLYNEQFF. This chain uses TRBV19 with TRBJ2-1; 10 bases are a match to TRBD1. V trimming: 8 bases; J trimming: 4 bases; junction bases outside the gene matches: 5. In germline, CDR1 is LNHDA, CDR2 SQIVND (reference sequence). The CDR3 length is 14 residues.

This chain uses TRBV2 with TRBJ1-2; D gene uncertain. Germline values: CDR1 SNHLY, CDR2 FYNNEI. This CDR3 is built from 13 residues. Trimming took 3 bases from V and 4 from J, leaving 9 bases between them. The CDR3 DNA is TGTGCCAGCAGTGACCCCTACAGCTATGGCTACACCTTC. The encoded protein is CASSDPYSYGYTF.

This chain links TRBV18 with TRBJ1-5, with 9 bases identical to TRBD1. V lost 4 bases to trimming and J lost 1 base; unmatched junction nucleotides: 8. Germline CDR1 reads KGHSH; CDR2 reads LQKENI. The CDR3 runs to 17 residues. CDR3 sequence: CASSRSQGQGSNQPQHF. CDR3 nucleotides: TGTGCCAGCTCACGCTCACAGGGACAGGGAAGCAATCAGCCCCAGCATTTT. The variable domain in full, completed from reference TRBV18 and TRBJ1-5, reads NAGVMQNPRHLVRRRGQEARLRCSPMKGHSHVYWYRQLPEEGLKFMVYLQKENIIDESGMPKERFSAEFPKEGPSILRIQQVVRGDSAAYFCASSRSQGQGSNQPQHFGDGTRLSIL.

This clonotype appeared many times. CDR3 sequence reads: CARKKTAAETQYF. In nucleotides, the CDR3 is TGTGCCAGAAAAAAGACAGCTGCGGAGACCCAGTACTTC. The chain has TRBV6-5 and TRBJ2-5; maybe TRBD1 (5 bases). The V gene's germline CDR1 is MNHEY and CDR2 SVGAGI. The CDR3 is 13 residues long. The ends were cut back, 9 bases at V and 5 bases at J, with 16 bases in the middle.

The chain links TRBV5-1 to TRBJ2-1, with a tentative D call TRBD1 (5 bases). V lost 5 bases and J 5 bases, leaving 11 bases between the germline ends. This CDR3 has 13 amino acids. Germline loops: CDR1 SGHRS, CDR2 YFSETQ. CDR3 sequence reads: CASRWGGNNEQFF. The CDR3, as DNA: TGCGCCAGCAGATGGGGCGGAAACAATGAGCAGTTCTTC.

The CDR3 here is CAWSAGDRGYEQYF. CDR3 DNA sequence: TGTGCCTGGAGTGCCGGGGACAGGGGGTACGAGCAGTACTTC. The V gene is TRBV30, the J gene TRBJ2-7; 11 bases match TRBD1. After removal of 1 base from V and 4 bases from J, the junction contained 3 bases not matched to a gene. This CDR3 is built from 14 residues. Germline loops: CDR1 GTSNPN, CDR2 SVGIG (reference sequence).

The gene calls are TRBV20-1 and TRBJ2-7; D gene uncertain. CDR3 length: 12 amino acids. Germline loops: CDR1 DFQATT, CDR2 SNEGSKA (reference sequence). Trimming cost V 0 bases and J 2 bases, with 5 bases left between them. As DNA, the CDR3 is TGCAGTGCTAGAGATAGGGCCTACGAGCAGTACTTC. It codes for CSARDRAYEQYF.

This clonotype was observed many times. The J gene is TRBJ1-4, the V gene TRBV5-6; a weak D match, TRBD1 (5 bases). V was pared by 3 bases and J by 0 bases, with 18 bases between. The length of the CDR3 is 18 residues. Germline V gene sequence: CDR1 SGHDT, CDR2 YYEEEE. The DNA for the CDR3 is TGTGCCAGCAGCTCCCTACTGACAGACAAGGCAACTAATGAAAAACTGTTTTTT. The encoded protein is CASSSLLTDKATNEKLFF.

This clonotype showed up many times. The chain uses TRBV19 and TRBJ2-3, with D possibly TRBD1 on 6 matching bases. Trimming removed 5 bases from V and 8 bases from J, with 14 bases in between. This CDR3 comprises 13 residues. Germline V CDR1 and CDR2: LNHDA, SQIVND (reference sequence). The CDR3 region is CASSQTGYGTQYF. Here the CDR3 DNA reads TGTGCCAGTAGTCAAACAGGGTATGGTACGCAGTATTTT.